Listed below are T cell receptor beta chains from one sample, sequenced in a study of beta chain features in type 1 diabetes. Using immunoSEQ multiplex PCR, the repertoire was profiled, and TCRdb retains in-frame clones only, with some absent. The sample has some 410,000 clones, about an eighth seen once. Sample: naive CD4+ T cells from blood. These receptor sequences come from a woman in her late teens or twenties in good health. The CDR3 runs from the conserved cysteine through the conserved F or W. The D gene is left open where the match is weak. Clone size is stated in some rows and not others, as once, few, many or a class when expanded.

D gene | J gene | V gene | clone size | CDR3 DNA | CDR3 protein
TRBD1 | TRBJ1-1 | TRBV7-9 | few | TGTGCCAGCAGTTCCATCATCGGGACAGGGGTAACTGAAGCTTTCTTT | CASSSIIGTGVTEAFF
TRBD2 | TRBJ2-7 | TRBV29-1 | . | TGCAGCGGGGGACTAGCGGGAGAAGGTGAGCAGTACTTC | CSGGLAGEGEQYF
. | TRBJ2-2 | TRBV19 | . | TGTGCCAGTAGTATAATGCAGGCCGCGAACACCGGGGAGCTGTTTTTT | CASSIMQAANTGELFF
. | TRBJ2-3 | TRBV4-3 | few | TGCGCCAGCAGCAAACAGGGAGGCGGGGATACGCAGTATTTT | CASSKQGGGDTQYF
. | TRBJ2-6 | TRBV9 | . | TGTGCCAGCAGCACTAGCTCGGTCAGGGGGAGGTCTGGGGCCAACGTCCTGACTTTC | CASSTSSVRGRSGANVLTF
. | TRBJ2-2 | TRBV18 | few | TGTGCCAGCTCACCATTGGACACCGGGGAGCTGTTTTTT | CASSPLDTGELFF
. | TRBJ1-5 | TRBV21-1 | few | TGTGCCAGCAGCAAAGGGGGAGGGCAGCCCCAGCATTTT | CASSKGGGQPQHF
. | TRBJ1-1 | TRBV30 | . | TGTGCCTGGAGTGTTCGAGGGAGGGAGGGTTTCTTT | CAWSVRGREGFF
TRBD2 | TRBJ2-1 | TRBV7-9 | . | TGTGCCAGCAGCTTACGCTTGACTAGCGGGGGGGATCAGTTCTTC | CASSLRLTSGGDQFF
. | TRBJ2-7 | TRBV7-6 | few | TGTGCCAGCAGCTTATCAAACGGAGGAAGCTACGAGCAGTACTTC | CASSLSNGGSYEQYF
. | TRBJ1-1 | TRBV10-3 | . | TGTGCCATCCGAGTGGATGGGGACACTGAAGCTTTCTTT | CAIRVDGDTEAFF
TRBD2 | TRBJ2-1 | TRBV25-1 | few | TGTGCCAGCAGCGAGGGCGAGCGGGAGGGTAATGAGCAGTTCTTC | CASSEGEREGNEQFF
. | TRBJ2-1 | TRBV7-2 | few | TGTGCCAGCAGCTTAGCCGGGGCTTACAATGAGCAGTTCTTC | CASSLAGAYNEQFF
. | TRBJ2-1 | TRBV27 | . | TGTGCCAGCAGTACGAGGGATGGTCTGGGCAATGAGCAGTTCTTC | CASSTRDGLGNEQFF
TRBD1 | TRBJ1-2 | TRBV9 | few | TGTGCCAGCACCGGGACAGCTAACTACTATGGCTACACCTTC | CASTGTANYYGYTF
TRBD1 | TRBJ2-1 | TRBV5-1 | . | TGCGCCAGCAGCTTGGCAGGGGGCCTTATCAATGAGCAGTTCTTC | CASSLAGGLINEQFF
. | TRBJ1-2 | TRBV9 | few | TGTGCCAGCCGCAGCGGTGGAGGATGGTATGGCTACACCTTC | CASRSGGGWYGYTF
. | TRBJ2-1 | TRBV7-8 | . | TGTGCCAGCAGCTTAGTCAGGAGCTCCTACAATGAGCAGTTCTTC | CASSLVRSSYNEQFF
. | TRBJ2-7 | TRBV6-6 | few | TGTGCCAGCAGTTACGGACCGTTACTGCCCGAGCAGTACTTC | CASSYGPLLPEQYF
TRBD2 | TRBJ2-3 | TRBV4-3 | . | TGCGCCAGCAGCCAATGGGGGTTGGGCGGGAGAACAGATACGCAGTATTTT | CASSQWGLGGRTDTQYF
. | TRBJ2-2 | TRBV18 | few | TGTGCCAGCTCACCGTCAGGGACCGGGGAGCTGTTTTTT | CASSPSGTGELFF
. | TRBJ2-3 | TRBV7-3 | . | TGTGCCAGCAGCTTATCTCATCCAGATACGCAGTATTTT | CASSLSHPDTQYF
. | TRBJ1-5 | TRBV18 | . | TGTGCCAGCTCACCACAGGGGCAAAATCAGCCCCAGCATTTT | CASSPQGQNQPQHF
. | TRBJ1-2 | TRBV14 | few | TGTGCCAGCAGCCAAGATCTCTACGGCTATGGCTACACCTTC | CASSQDLYGYGYTF
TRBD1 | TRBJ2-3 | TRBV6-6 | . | TGTGCCAGCAGTCCCCCGGGACAGCGCACAGATACGCAGTATTTT | CASSPPGQRTDTQYF
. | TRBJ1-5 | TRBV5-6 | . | TGTGCCAGCAGCTTGACGGGCCATAGCAATCAGCCCCAGCATTTT | CASSLTGHSNQPQHF
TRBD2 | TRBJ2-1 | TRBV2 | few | TGTGCCAGCAGTGATTCGGGAGGCGAGCAGTTCTTC | CASSDSGGEQFF
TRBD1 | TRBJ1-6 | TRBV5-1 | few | TGCGCCAGCAGCTTACAGGGGGCACCCGATTCACCCCTCCACTTT | CASSLQGAPDSPLHF
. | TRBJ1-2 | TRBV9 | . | TGTGCCAGCAGCCCTCGACCGCGAGCTAACTATGGCTACACCTTC | CASSPRPRANYGYTF
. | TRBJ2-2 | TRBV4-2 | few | TGTGCCAGCAGCCAAGAAGCAGGGAAAAACACCGGGGAGCTGTTTTTT | CASSQEAGKNTGELFF
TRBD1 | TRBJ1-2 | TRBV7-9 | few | TGTGCCAGCAGCTTAGCGTATCAGCACAGGGGTTACTATGGCTACACCTTC | CASSLAYQHRGYYGYTF
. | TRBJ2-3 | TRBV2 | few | TGTGCCAGCAGTGAGACTAGCACAGATACGCAGTATTTT | CASSETSTDTQYF
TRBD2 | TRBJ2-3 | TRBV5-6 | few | TGTGCCAGCAGCTTGTCTCTAGCGGCCAGCACAGATACGCAGTATTTT | CASSLSLAASTDTQYF
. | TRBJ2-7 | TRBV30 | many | TGTGCCTGGAAAATATTAGCTCCTACCGAGCAGTACTTC | CAWKILAPTEQYF
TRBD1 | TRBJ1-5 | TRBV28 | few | TGTGCCAGCAGTCCCGGGACAGGGGTTAGCAATCAGCCCCAGCATTTT | CASSPGTGVSNQPQHF
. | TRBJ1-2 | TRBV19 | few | TGTGCCAGTAGTATGAAGTTCCTCTATGGCTACACCTTC | CASSMKFLYGYTF
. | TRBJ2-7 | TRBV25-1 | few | TGTGCCAGCAGCCCGAGGCCCTACGAGCAGTACTTC | CASSPRPYEQYF
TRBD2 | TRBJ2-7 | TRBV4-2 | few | TGTGCCAGCAGCCGAACGGGGGCTAGCGGGAGCTACGAGCAGTACTTC | CASSRTGASGSYEQYF
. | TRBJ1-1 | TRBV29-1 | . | TGCAGCGTTGGGCGTTGGACTGAAGCTTTCTTT | CSVGRWTEAFF
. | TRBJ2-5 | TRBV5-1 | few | TGCGCCAGTCGTGTCGGGGTCCAAGAGACCCAGTACTTC | CASRVGVQETQYF
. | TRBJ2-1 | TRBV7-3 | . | TGTGCCAGCAGCTACCGACAGGCGGACAATGAGCAGTTCTTC | CASSYRQADNEQFF
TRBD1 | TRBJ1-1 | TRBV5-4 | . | TGTGCCAGCAGCTTGGAGGGACAGGGCATGAACACTGAAGCTTTCTTT | CASSLEGQGMNTEAFF
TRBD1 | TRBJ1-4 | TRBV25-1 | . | TGTGCCAGCAGTCCCCTTGGGAGACAGGGCGTTGAAAAACTGTTTTTT | CASSPLGRQGVEKLFF
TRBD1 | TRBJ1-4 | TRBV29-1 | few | TGCAGCGTTAGCGTGGGGACAGGGAGATTCAAACTGTTTTTT | CSVSVGTGRFKLFF
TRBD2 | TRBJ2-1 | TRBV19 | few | TGTGCCAGTAAAAGCGGGAGGGCGTACAATGAGCAGTTCTTC | CASKSGRAYNEQFF
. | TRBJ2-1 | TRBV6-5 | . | TGTGCCAGCAGGGCCTACTATTCTCTGAATGAGCAGTTCTTC | CASRAYYSLNEQFF
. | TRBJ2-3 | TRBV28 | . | TGTGCCAGCAGACTAGCAGGCCCAGATACGCAGTATTTT | CASRLAGPDTQYF
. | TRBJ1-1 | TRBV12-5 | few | TGTGCTAGTGGTTTGGTACTTGGGAGGGGCACTGAAGCTTTCTTT | CASGLVLGRGTEAFF
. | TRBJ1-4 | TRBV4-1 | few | TGCGCCAGCAGCCAACAGATTATTAATGAAAAACTGTTTTTT | CASSQQIINEKLFF
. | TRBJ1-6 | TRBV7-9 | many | TGTGCCAGCAGCTTAGGGTACTCACCCCTCCACTTT | CASSLGYSPLHF
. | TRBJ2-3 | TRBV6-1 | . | TGTGCCAGCCGCCTGTCTGTCACAGATACGCAGTATTTT | CASRLSVTDTQYF
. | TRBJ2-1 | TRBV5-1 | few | TGCGCCAGCAGCTTGTCTGCAGCGAATTACAATGAGCAGTTCTTC | CASSLSAANYNEQFF